This T cell receptor (beta chain) was captured in a study of blood T cell repertoires in COVID-19. The wider study: The United States, Italy and Spain supplied acute and convalescent COVID-19 samples. PBMCs, B-cell-depleted T cells, or T cells were the source of the cDNA or gDNA that made up the material.

While infection was still active, Seattle patients were enrolled and then followed longitudinally. Per the original methods: For nucleated cells, counts were estimated from reference gene primer amplification. TCRdb's table, derived via immunoSEQ multiplex PCR, lists solely in-frame clones and lacks some. That table gives V, J and clone size, and the DNA gave D and trimming. In the table there are about 250,000 clones, about 91% of which are singletons. The ends were cut back, 1 base at V and 2 bases at J, with 10 bases in the middle. CDR1 MGHRA and CDR2 YSYEKL come from the germline V gene. The CDR3 extends over 15 amino acids.

This TCR came from a woman in her twenties or thirties with COVID-19, enrolled during active disease. The sequenced sample was peripheral blood. V gene TRBV4-1 combines with J gene TRBJ2-3; D is unresolved. CDR3 coding DNA: TGCGCCAGCAGCCAAGCTCCGGAGAACACAGATACGCAGTATTTT. This translates into CASSQAPENTDTQYF.